Below, 5 T cell receptor beta chains from the same sample are listed, as sequenced in a study of blood T cells in healthy people across ages. A J-beta primer mix and a sample-barcoded 5' primer were used in a second PCR of about 7 to 12 cycles. TCRdb redid the calling of the 5' RACE reads with MiXCR, one entry per CDR3 protein. The data contain hundreds of thousands of distinct CDR3 sequences, about 59% of them singletons. The specimen sequenced was blood. Source of these receptors: a man younger than 40 in good health.

The V call is TRBV24-1, the J call TRBJ2-1, with 9 bases aligning to TRBD1. J lost 5 bases, V lost 7 bases, and 8 bases had no gene match. The CDR3 extends over 15 amino acids. Per the germline V gene, CDR1 is KGHDR and CDR2 is SFDVKD. The CDR3 nucleotides are TGTGCCACCAGCGGAAGCCGGACAGGGGACAATGAGCAGTTCTTC. Its protein product is CATSGSRTGDNEQFF.

The V call is TRBV12-3 or TRBV12-4, the J call TRBJ1-4; D is ambiguous. The CDR3 has 15 amino acids. The germline V and J ends were trimmed by 0 bases and 8 bases, with 13 bases remaining between them. The CDR3 DNA follows: TGTGCCAGCAGTTTAGCGGGCACGGACGGGGAAAAACTGTTTTTT. It encodes CASSLAGTDGEKLFF.

The chain joins TRBV11-2 to TRBJ2-3; perhaps TRBD2 as D (6 bases). There are 15 residues in the CDR3. Germline loops: CDR1 SGHAT, CDR2 FQNNGV. The V end was cut by 3 bases, the J end by 0 bases, with 10 bases between. The CDR3, as DNA: TGTGCCAGCAGCTTGACTAGATGGAGCACAGATACGCAGTATTTT. Translated, it gives CASSLTRWSTDTQYF.

This chain links TRBV4-3 with TRBJ2-1; TRBD2 matches at 9 bases. Germline V gene data show CDR1 as LGHNA and CDR2 as YSLEER. The CDR3 covers 16 residues. V lost 0 bases, J lost 8 bases, and 8 bases stayed unmatched. The CDR3 is CASSQEGRGGLDEQFF. The CDR3 DNA is TGCGCCAGCAGCCAAGAGGGGCGGGGGGGCCTCGATGAGCAGTTCTTC.

This clonotype turned up a few times. V usage is TRBV20-1 and J usage is TRBJ2-3; no reliable D call. Germline CDR1 and CDR2: DFQATT and SNEGSKA (reference sequence). The CDR3 covers 12 residues. Trimming left V 5 bases short and J 2 bases short, with 8 bases between. CDR3 amino acids: CSARRNTDTQYF. The CDR3 DNA is TGCAGTGCTCGTAGGAACACAGATACGCAGTATTTT.